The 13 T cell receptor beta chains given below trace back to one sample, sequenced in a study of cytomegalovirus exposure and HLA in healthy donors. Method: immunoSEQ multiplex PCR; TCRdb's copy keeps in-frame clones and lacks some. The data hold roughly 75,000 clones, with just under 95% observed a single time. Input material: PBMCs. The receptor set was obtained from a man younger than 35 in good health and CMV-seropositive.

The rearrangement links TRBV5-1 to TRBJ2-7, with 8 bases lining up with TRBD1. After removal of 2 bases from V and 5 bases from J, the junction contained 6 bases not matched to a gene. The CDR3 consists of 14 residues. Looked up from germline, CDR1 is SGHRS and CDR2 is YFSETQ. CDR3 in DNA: TGCGCCAGCAGCTTTCGGACAGGGACCCACGAGCAGTACTTC. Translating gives CASSFRTGTHEQYF.

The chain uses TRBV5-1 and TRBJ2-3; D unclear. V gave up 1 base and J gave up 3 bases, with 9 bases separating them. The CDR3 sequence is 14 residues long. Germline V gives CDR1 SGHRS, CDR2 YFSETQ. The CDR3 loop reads CASSLNTGTDTQYF. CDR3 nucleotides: TGCGCCAGCAGCTTGAATACGGGTACAGATACGCAGTATTTT.

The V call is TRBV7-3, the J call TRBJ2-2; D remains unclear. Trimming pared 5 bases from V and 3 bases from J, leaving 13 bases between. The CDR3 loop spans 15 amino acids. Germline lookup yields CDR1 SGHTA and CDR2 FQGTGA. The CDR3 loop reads CASSPTLGDTGELFF. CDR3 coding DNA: TGTGCCAGCAGCCCGACTCTGGGTGACACCGGGGAGCTGTTTTTT.

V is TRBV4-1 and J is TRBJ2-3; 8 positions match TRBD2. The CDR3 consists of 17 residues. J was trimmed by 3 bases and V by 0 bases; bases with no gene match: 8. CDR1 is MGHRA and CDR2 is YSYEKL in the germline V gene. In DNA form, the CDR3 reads TGCGCCAGCAGCCAAGATGCCGCGGGAGGTGAAACAGATACGCAGTATTTT. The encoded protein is CASSQDAAGGETDTQYF.

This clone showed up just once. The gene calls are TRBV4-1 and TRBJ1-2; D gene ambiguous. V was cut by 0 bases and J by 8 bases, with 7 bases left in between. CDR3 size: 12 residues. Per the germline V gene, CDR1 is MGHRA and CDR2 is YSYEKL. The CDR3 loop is CASSQDGGGYTF. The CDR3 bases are TGCGCCAGCAGCCAAGACGGCGGAGGCTACACCTTC.

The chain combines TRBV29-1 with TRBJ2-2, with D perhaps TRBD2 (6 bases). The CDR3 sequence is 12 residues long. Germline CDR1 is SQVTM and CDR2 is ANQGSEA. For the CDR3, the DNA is TGCGCCGGGACTCAGAACACCGGGGAGCTGTTTTTT. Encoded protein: CAGTQNTGELFF.

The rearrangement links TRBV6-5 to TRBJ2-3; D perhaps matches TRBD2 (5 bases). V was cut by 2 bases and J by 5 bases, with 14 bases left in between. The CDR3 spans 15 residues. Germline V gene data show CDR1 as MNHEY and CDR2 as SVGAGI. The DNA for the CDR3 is TGTGCCAGCAGTTACGCGGACGGGGATCAAGATACGCAGTATTTT. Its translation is CASSYADGDQDTQYF.

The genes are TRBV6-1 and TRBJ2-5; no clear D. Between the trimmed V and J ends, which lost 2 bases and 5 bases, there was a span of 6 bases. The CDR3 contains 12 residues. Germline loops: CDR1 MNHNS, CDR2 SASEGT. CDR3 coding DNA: TGTGCCAGCAGTGAACTCTTGGAGACCCAGTACTTC. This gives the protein CASSELLETQYF.

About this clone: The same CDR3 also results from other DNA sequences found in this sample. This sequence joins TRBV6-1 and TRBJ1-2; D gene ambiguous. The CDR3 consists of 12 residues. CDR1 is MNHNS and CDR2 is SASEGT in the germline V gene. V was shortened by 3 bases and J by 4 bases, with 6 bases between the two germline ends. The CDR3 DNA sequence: TGTGCCAGCAGTGACGGGGTCTATGGCTACACCTTC. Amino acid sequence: CASSDGVYGYTF.

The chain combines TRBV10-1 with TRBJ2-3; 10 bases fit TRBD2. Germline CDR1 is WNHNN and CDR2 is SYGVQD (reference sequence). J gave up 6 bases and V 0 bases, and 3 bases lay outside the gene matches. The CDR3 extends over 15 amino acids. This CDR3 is CASSESLGLADTQYF. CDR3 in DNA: TGCGCCAGCAGTGAGTCGTTGGGACTAGCGGATACGCAGTATTTT.

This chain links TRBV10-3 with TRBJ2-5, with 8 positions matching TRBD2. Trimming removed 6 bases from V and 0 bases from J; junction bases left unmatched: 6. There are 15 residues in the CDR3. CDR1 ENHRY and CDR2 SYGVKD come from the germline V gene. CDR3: CAIRDGGDYQETQYF. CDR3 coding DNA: TGTGCCATCAGGGACGGGGGGGACTACCAAGAGACCCAGTACTTC.

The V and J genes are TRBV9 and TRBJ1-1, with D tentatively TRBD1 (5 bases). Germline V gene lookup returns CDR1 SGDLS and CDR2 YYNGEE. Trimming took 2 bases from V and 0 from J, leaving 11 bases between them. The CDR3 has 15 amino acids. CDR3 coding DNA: TGTGCCAGCAGCGTTTGGGGCGGAGTGAACACTGAAGCTTTCTTT. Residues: CASSVWGGVNTEAFF. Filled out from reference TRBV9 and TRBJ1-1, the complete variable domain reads DSGVTQTPKHLITATGQRVTLRCSPRSGDLSVYWYQQSLDQGLQFLIQYYNGEERAKGNILERFSAQQFPDLHSELNLSSLELGDSALYFCASSVWGGVNTEAFFGQGTRLTVV.

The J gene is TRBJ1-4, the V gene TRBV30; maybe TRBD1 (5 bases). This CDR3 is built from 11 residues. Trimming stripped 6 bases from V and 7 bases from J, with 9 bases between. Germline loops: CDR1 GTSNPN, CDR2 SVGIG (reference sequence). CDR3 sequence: CACGGGEKLFF. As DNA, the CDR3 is TGTGCCTGCGGGGGTGGTGAAAAACTGTTTTTT.